The 18 T cell receptor beta chains below come from one sample, sequenced in a study of shared clonotypes between healthy human individuals. In the naive CD8 group, cells lacked CD45RO and were positively selected for CCR7, so terminally differentiated effector memory CD45RA+ cells were left out. Clones were sequenced by immunoSEQ multiplex PCR, and TCRdb holds only the in-frame ones, with some missing. Of about 2.1 million clones in the sample, about 93% were seen once. Sequencing input: naive CD8+ T cells from PBMCs. These receptor sequences come from a man between 18 and 35 years old in good health. Some clones in this sample may be carry-over from other donors' samples.

The J gene is TRBJ2-7, the V gene TRBV10-3, with TRBD2 matching over 8 bases. Germline assignment: CDR1 ENHRY and CDR2 SYGVKD. The CDR3 spans 13 residues. Trimming took 4 bases from V and 3 from J; bases not matched to a gene: 2. The CDR3 coding sequence is TGTGCCATCAGTGTGGGACTAGACTACGAGCAGTACTTC. Translation: CAISVGLDYEQYF.

The table lists this clone with a count of one. The chain links TRBV28 to TRBJ2-7, with 9 positions matching TRBD2. With V trimmed by 1 base and J by 2 bases, 6 bases remained unmatched. Germline lookup yields CDR1 MDHEN and CDR2 SYDVKM. The CDR3 has 16 residues. The CDR3 reads CASSLFRLAGTYEQYF. CDR3 nucleotide sequence: TGTGCCAGCAGTTTATTCAGGCTAGCGGGGACCTACGAGCAGTACTTC.

This clone was recorded once. This chain links TRBV27 with TRBJ2-7; 7 bases align to TRBD2. This CDR3 has 14 amino acids. The ends lost 6 bases at V and 5 bases at J; junction bases unmatched: 10. CDR1 and CDR2 from the germline V gene are MNHEY and SMNVEV (reference sequence). CDR3 in DNA: TGTGCCAGCAGGCGGGAGATGGGATCGAACGAGCAGTACTTC. Protein: CASRREMGSNEQYF.

This chain links TRBV7-2 with TRBJ2-1; 7 nucleotides agree with TRBD1. Germline V CDR1 and CDR2: SGHTA, FQGNSA. The trim removed 7 bases at V and 4 bases at J, leaving 10 bases unmatched. The CDR3 is 15 amino acids. Here the CDR3 DNA reads TGTGCCAGCACCCCCTCCAGGACAGGTTACAATGAGCAGTTCTTC. Translated, it gives CASTPSRTGYNEQFF.

The V and J genes are TRBV9 and TRBJ1-1; D is unresolved. Trimming took 4 bases from V and 1 from J, leaving 11 bases between them. The germline CDR1 and CDR2 sequences are SGDLS and YYNGEE. The CDR3 spans 14 residues. The CDR3 region has the DNA TGTGCCAGCAGCCCCGAAAGTGAGAACACTGAAGCTTTCTTT. It is translated as CASSPESENTEAFF.

The V and J genes are TRBV29-1 and TRBJ2-2; the D gene is possibly TRBD2 (6 bases). Germline CDR1 and CDR2: SQVTM and ANQGSEA. V dropped 5 bases and J dropped 2 bases, with 12 bases sitting between them. The CDR3 has 14 amino acids. Written as DNA, the CDR3 is TGCAGCGTTTTCGGGGGAAAAAACACCGGGGAGCTGTTTTTT. Protein sequence: CSVFGGKNTGELFF.

The chain uses TRBV7-2 and TRBJ2-7, with D maybe TRBD2 (6 bases). With 5 bases removed from V and 5 bases from J, the gap between germline ends came to 13 bases. Germline V CDR1 and CDR2: SGHTA, FQGNSA. The CDR3 has 13 residues. For the CDR3, the DNA is TGTGCCAGCAGCCGGGACTCCACCCACGAGCAGTACTTC. It is translated as CASSRDSTHEQYF. The full variable domain, rest sourced from reference TRBV7-2 and TRBJ2-7, is GAGVSQSPSNKVTEKGKDVELRCDPISGHTALYWYRQSLGQGLEFLIYFQGNSAPDKSGLPSDRFSAERTGGSVSTLTIQRTQQEDSAVYLCASSRDSTHEQYFGPGTRLTVT.

The chain links TRBV15 to TRBJ1-1; TRBD1 matches 8 bases. CDR3 size: 17 residues. Trimming cost V 3 bases and J 4 bases; bases outside gene matches: 13. Per germline, CDR1 LNHNV and CDR2 YYDKDF (reference sequence). The CDR3: CATSSMVGQVLITEAFF. In DNA form, the CDR3 reads TGTGCCACCAGCAGTATGGTGGGACAGGTACTGATCACTGAAGCTTTCTTT.

The rearrangement uses TRBV28 and TRBJ2-2, with D tentatively TRBD1 (6 bases). V shed 8 bases and J shed 7 bases, with 17 bases lying between them. The CDR3 totals 14 residues. Germline-derived CDR1 and CDR2 are MDHEN and SYDVKM. Here the CDR3 reads CASGEQGSGGELFF. The CDR3 bases are TGTGCCAGCGGAGAACAGGGTTCGGGCGGGGAGCTGTTTTTT. The entire variable domain, with the rest obtained from reference TRBV28 and TRBJ2-2, is as follows: DVKVTQSSRYLVKRTGEKVFLECVQDMDHENMFWYRQDPGLGLRLIYFSYDVKMKEKGDIPEGYSVSREKKERFSLILESASTNQTSMYLCASGEQGSGGELFFGEGSRLTVL.

The CDR3 region has the DNA TGTGCCAGCAGTTTCCAGGGACTAGCGGGAGTTCCTGAGCAGTTCTTC. Translating it yields CASSFQGLAGVPEQFF. This rearrangement joins TRBV27 to TRBJ2-1, with 14 bases fitting TRBD2. The CDR3 consists of 16 residues. The V gene's germline CDR1 is MNHEY and CDR2 SMNVEV (reference sequence). V was pared by 3 bases and J by 9 bases, with 7 bases of the junction left unmatched.

This chain links TRBV19 with TRBJ2-7; 12 nucleotides match TRBD1. In germline, CDR1 is LNHDA, CDR2 SQIVND (reference sequence). The V and J ends lost 9 bases and 5 bases, in that order; junction bases with no gene match: 14. This CDR3 contains 16 residues. As DNA, the CDR3 is TGTGCCAGCACCCCAGGAAGGCGGGACAGGGGGCACGAGCAGTACTTC. Its protein is CASTPGRRDRGHEQYF.

This clone was counted only a few times. Other DNA sequences in the sample encode the same CDR3. The J gene is TRBJ2-1, the V gene TRBV15; 7 positions agree with TRBD1. The CDR3 has 15 residues. CDR1 is LNHNV and CDR2 is YYDKDF in the germline V gene (reference sequence). Trimming removed 0 bases from V and 1 base from J; junction bases left unmatched: 0. Here the CDR3 DNA reads TGTGCCACCAGCAGAGACAGGGGGTCCTACAATGAGCAGTTCTTC. This translates into CATSRDRGSYNEQFF.

This clone is a singleton in its sample. The chain recombines TRBV7-9 with TRBJ2-7; 7 bases are shared with TRBD2. The CDR3 loop spans 14 amino acids. The junction had 7 bases not matched to a gene; V was cut back by 3 bases and J by 5 bases. Germline V lookup: CDR1 SEHNR, CDR2 FQNEAQ (reference sequence). CDR3 amino acids: CASSLPGGTHEQYF. The CDR3 DNA reads as TGTGCCAGCAGCTTGCCGGGAGGTACTCACGAGCAGTACTTC.

The chain uses TRBV5-8 and TRBJ1-1, with TRBD1 matching 9 bases. The CDR3 has 15 residues. The trim removed 0 bases at V and 8 bases at J, leaving 8 bases unmatched. The germline V gene has CDR1 SGHTS and CDR2 YDEGEE. For the CDR3, the DNA is TGTGCCAGCAGCTTGGGCGGGGACAGGGCTGTCGAAGCTTTCTTT. Translation: CASSLGGDRAVEAFF.

J is TRBJ1-1 and V is TRBV6-5; D not resolved. CDR3 length: 15 residues. Trimming stripped 0 bases from V and 1 base from J, with 9 bases between. Per germline, CDR1 MNHEY and CDR2 SVGAGI. CDR3 residues: CASSYSRSQNTEAFF. The CDR3 coding sequence is TGTGCCAGCAGTTACTCCCGATCCCAGAACACTGAAGCTTTCTTT.

The gene calls are TRBV27 and TRBJ2-1, with TRBD2 identical over 13 bases. This CDR3 has 17 residues. The V gene end was trimmed by 5 bases and the J gene end by 5 bases; junction bases not matched to a gene: 9. The germline V gene has CDR1 MNHEY and CDR2 SMNVEV (reference sequence). CDR3 loop: CASSPTLAGGPHNEQFF. The CDR3 nucleotides are TGTGCCAGCAGTCCAACACTAGCGGGAGGGCCCCACAATGAGCAGTTCTTC.

CDR3 in amino acids: CSVVRGAAYNEQFF. CDR3 coding DNA: TGCAGCGTTGTCAGGGGGGCGGCTTACAATGAGCAGTTCTTC. This rearrangement joins TRBV29-1 to TRBJ2-1; TRBD1 is a possible D gene (7 bases). Trimming stripped 4 bases from V and 4 bases from J, with 14 bases between. CDR3 length equals 14 residues. Germline CDR1 SQVTM, CDR2 ANQGSEA.

Only one count was recorded for this clone. The chain combines TRBV28 with TRBJ2-3; 11 nucleotides align to TRBD2. The V and J ends lost 5 bases and 2 bases, in that order; junction bases with no gene match: 6. The CDR3 runs 16 residues. Germline lookup yields CDR1 MDHEN and CDR2 SYDVKM. CDR3 residues: CASSPTLAGDTDTQYF. The DNA for the CDR3 is TGTGCCAGCAGTCCCACACTAGCGGGAGACACAGATACGCAGTATTTT.